This TCR beta chain stems from a study of shared clonotypes between healthy human individuals. Sequencing used immunoSEQ multiplex PCR; TCRdb keeps in-frame clones, though not all of them. Found here are 730,000 or so clones, 72% of them singletons; the top ten hold 1.8%. This CDR3 is built from 14 residues. V gave up 4 bases and J gave up 0 bases, with 5 bases separating them. In germline, CDR1 is SGHTS, CDR2 YDEGEE. The material sequenced was memory CD4+ T cells sorted from blood. Subset here: CD45RA-negative fraction. The V call is TRBV5-8, the J call TRBJ2-6; D is unresolved. The source is a woman aged 25-40 years in good health. The CDR3, as DNA: TGTGCCAGCAGCCGGATCTCTGGGGCCAACGTCCTGACTTTC. This translates into CASSRISGANVLTF.